This T cell receptor beta chain came from a study of PD-1 blockade in mismatch repair-deficient tumors listed by TCRdb under 2017. Study-wide context: The trial enrolled about 90 consecutive patients with roughly 13 mismatch repair-deficient cancer types between 2013 and late 2016, all previously treated and progressing. Tumor-associated T cell clones in the peripheral blood of patients responding to PD-1 blockade were tracked using deep sequencing of TCR CDR3 regions.

Library generation was performed with the immunoSEQ multiplex PCR assay. In TCRdb, the immuneACCESS table is reduced to in-frame sequences with V and J assigned. These tables do not hold every clone; where another copy was compared, an unresolved V gene accounts for under half, and the others remain unexplained. The sample data list about 68,000 clones, and 70% to 80% of these were observed just once. The ten largest clones represent 4.5% to 7% of the sample. As encoded in the germline V gene (reference sequence), CDR1 is GTSNPN while CDR2 is SVGIG. At the junction V is shortened by 0 bases and J by 4 bases, with 13 bases in between. From cysteine to phenylalanine, the CDR3 is 15 amino acids long. Just the 45-base CDR3 DNA is kept, in frame starting at base 1. Study-wide conclusions, independent of this receptor: Tumor-resident clones, often undetectable in blood before treatment, expanded rapidly after pembrolizumab and then contracted, generally before radiologic responses.

Mismatch repair deficiency in every enrolled patient was established by polymerase chain reaction or immunohistochemistry. A few patients who responded to pembrolizumab therapy underwent TCR sequencing. The phase II trial prospectively tested pembrolizumab PD-1 blockade in advanced mismatch repair-deficient cancers regardless of tissue of origin. Peripheral blood T cell samples were collected serially, before PD-1 blockade began and at several time points afterward. Blood sampling times were reported as weeks after the first pembrolizumab dose. As regards this clone: Its antigen is unknown. No base-level quality is on record; no much larger clone is a single base apart.

The receptor was derived from an adult with mismatch repair-deficient cancer. The chain is made from TRBV30 and TRBJ1-3, with no confident D gene call. Sequences were derived from peripheral blood, sampled 2 weeks after starting pembrolizumab. The DNA sequence reads TGTGCCTGGAGTGTATCTCGGCCGGGCGGAAACACCATATATTTT. It is translated as CAWSVSRPGGNTIYF.